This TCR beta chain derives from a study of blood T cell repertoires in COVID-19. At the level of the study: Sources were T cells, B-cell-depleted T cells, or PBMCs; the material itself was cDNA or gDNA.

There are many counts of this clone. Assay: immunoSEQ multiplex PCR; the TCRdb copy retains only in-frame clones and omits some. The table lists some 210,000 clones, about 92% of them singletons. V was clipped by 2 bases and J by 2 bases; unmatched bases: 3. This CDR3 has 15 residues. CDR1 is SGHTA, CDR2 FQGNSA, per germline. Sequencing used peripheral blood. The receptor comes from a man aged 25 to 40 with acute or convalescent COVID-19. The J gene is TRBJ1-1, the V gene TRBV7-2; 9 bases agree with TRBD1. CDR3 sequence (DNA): TGTGCCAGCAGCTTATGGGACAGGGAAAACACTGAAGCTTTCTTT. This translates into CASSLWDRENTEAFF.